Listed here are 12 T cell receptor beta chains from one sample, sequenced in a study of T-cell reconstitution after alpha-beta-depleted transplantation in children. Preparation of the TCRbeta library was carried out with unique molecular identifiers. In TCRdb, the PCR reads were re-called with MiXCR into one record per CDR3 protein. The table shows about 870,000 distinct CDR3 sequences, with roughly 15% occurring only once. This specimen consisted of PBMCs, mostly from graft donor cells, obtained 360 days after TCRalphabeta/CD19-depleted stem cell transplant. The origin of the receptors is a male patient aged 10 to 17 who had a stem cell transplant for acute lymphoblastic leukemia, so the T cells may come from the graft donor.

V is TRBV12-3 or TRBV12-4 and J is TRBJ1-1, with 9 bases aligning to TRBD1. V lost 6 bases to trimming and J lost 7 bases; unmatched junction nucleotides: 9. This CDR3 contains 14 residues. In DNA form, the CDR3 reads TGTGCCAGCAGCTCCGGGACAGGGATAATTGAAGCTTTCTTT. Encoded protein: CASSSGTGIIEAFF.

This clonotype was recorded a few times. The CDR3: CASSFIVRETQYF. CDR3 nucleotide sequence: TGTGCCAGCAGTTTCATTGTACGGGAGACCCAGTACTTC. The gene calls are TRBV28 and TRBJ2-5; D gene unclear. CDR1 is MDHEN and CDR2 is SYDVKM in the germline V gene. CDR3 length equals 13 residues. Trimming removed 3 bases from V and 5 bases from J, with 10 bases in between.

This rearrangement joins TRBV12-3 or TRBV12-4 to TRBJ2-2, with 7 bases matching TRBD1. This CDR3 has 16 residues. Trimming cost V 5 bases and J 0 bases; bases outside gene matches: 6. The CDR3 bases are TGTGCCAGCAGTCGACAGGGAGAGGCGAACACCGGGGAGCTGTTTTTT. Encoded protein: CASSRQGEANTGELFF.

This chain connects TRBV9 to TRBJ2-5, with 10 bases that match TRBD2. There are 17 residues in the CDR3. With 0 bases clipped from V and 1 base from J, the junction kept 6 bases outside the gene matches. Germline V lookup: CDR1 SGDLS, CDR2 YYNGEE. The CDR3 spells CASSVGWGLASQETQYF. For the CDR3, the DNA is TGTGCCAGCAGCGTAGGGTGGGGACTAGCGTCCCAAGAGACCCAGTACTTC. The full variable domain, its missing parts supplied by reference TRBV9 and TRBJ2-5, is DSGVTQTPKHLITATGQRVTLRCSPRSGDLSVYWYQQSLDQGLQFLIQYYNGEERAKGNILERFSAQQFPDLHSELNLSSLELGDSALYFCASSVGWGLASQETQYFGPGTRLLVL.

This clonotype was seen a few times. The chain combines TRBV30 with TRBJ2-1; no firm D call. Germline loops: CDR1 GTSNPN, CDR2 SVGIG (reference sequence). This CDR3 is built from 13 residues. Between the trimmed V and J ends, which lost 2 bases and 5 bases, there was a span of 10 bases. The CDR3: CAWSPEPNNEQFF. The CDR3 nucleotides read TGTGCCTGGAGTCCCGAACCCAACAATGAGCAGTTCTTC.

This clonotype has a handful of counts. V usage is TRBV29-1 and J usage is TRBJ1-2, with D possibly matching TRBD1 (5 bases). Deletions cut 5 bases from V and 8 bases from J, with 21 bases between. The CDR3 consists of 14 residues. Germline V gene data show CDR1 as SQVTM and CDR2 as ANQGSEA. CDR3 amino acids: CSVLISGYVEGYTF. The CDR3 bases are TGCAGCGTTTTAATTTCAGGGTACGTCGAAGGCTACACCTTC.

The J gene is TRBJ2-5, the V gene TRBV11-2; D may correspond to TRBD1 or TRBD2 (5 bases each). The germline V and J ends were trimmed by 5 bases and 5 bases, with 15 bases remaining between them. CDR3 length: 14 amino acids. CDR1 and CDR2 from the germline V gene are SGHAT and FQNNGV. The CDR3 region is CASSRGRGWETQYF. As DNA, the CDR3 is TGTGCCAGCAGCCGGGGCCGAGGGTGGGAGACCCAGTACTTC.

Note on this clonotype: Because the CDR3 is missing its conserved closing phenylalanine or tryptophan, this is likely a read error. The limits of the CDR3 on the DNA are not certain, so only TCRdb's listed CDR3 is given. The V and J genes are TRBV7-9 and TRBJ2-3; TRBD1, the table's D call, lacks a check against the DNA. The CDR3 comprises 13 residues, both ends counted. Germline values: CDR1 SEHNR, CDR2 FQNEAQ (reference sequence). CDR3 sequence reads: CASSRPGQLLFGL.

The chain combines TRBV10-2 with TRBJ2-7, with D tentatively TRBD1 (5 bases). Trimming stripped 1 base from V and 2 bases from J, with 9 bases between. Germline V gene data show CDR1 as WSHSY and CDR2 as SAAADI. The length of the CDR3 is 14 residues. The CDR3, as DNA: TGCGCCAGCAGTGAGTGGACACCCCCCTACGAGCAGTACTTC. This translates into CASSEWTPPYEQYF.

The chain couples TRBV4-1 to TRBJ2-5; 7 bases align to TRBD1. This CDR3 comprises 15 residues. Germline CDR1 MGHRA, CDR2 YSYEKL. V was pared by 1 base and J by 3 bases, with 5 bases of the junction left unmatched. The CDR3 loop reads CASSQVQDRKETQYF. The CDR3 DNA follows: TGCGCCAGCAGCCAAGTTCAGGACAGGAAAGAGACCCAGTACTTC.

This clonotype was recorded a few times. The rearrangement uses TRBV6-1 and TRBJ2-1; 8 bases map to TRBD2. The CDR3 runs to 17 residues. With 1 base clipped from V and 7 bases from J, the junction kept 12 bases outside the gene matches. The germline V gene encodes CDR1 MNHNS and CDR2 SASEGT. This CDR3 reads CASSEDIRVAGGNEQFF. CDR3 in DNA: TGTGCCAGCAGTGAAGATATTCGGGTGGCGGGAGGTAATGAGCAGTTCTTC.

The chain uses TRBV7-2 and TRBJ2-1, with 10 bases matching TRBD2. Germline CDR1 reads SGHTA; CDR2 reads FQGNSA. V shed 4 bases and J 5 bases; nucleotides not matched to a gene: 8. CDR3 length equals 16 residues. The CDR3 sequence: CASSSPWGLANNEQFF. The DNA for the CDR3 is TGTGCCAGCAGCTCCCCCTGGGGACTAGCGAACAATGAGCAGTTCTTC.